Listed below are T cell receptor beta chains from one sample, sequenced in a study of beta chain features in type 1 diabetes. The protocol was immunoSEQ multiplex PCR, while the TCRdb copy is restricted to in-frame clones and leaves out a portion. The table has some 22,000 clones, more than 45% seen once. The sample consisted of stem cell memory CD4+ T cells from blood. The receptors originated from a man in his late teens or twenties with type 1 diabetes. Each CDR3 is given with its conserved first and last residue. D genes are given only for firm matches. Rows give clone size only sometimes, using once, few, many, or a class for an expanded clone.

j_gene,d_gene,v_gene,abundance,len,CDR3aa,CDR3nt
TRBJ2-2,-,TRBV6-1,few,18,CASSERDLRGANTGELFF,TGTGCCAGCAGTGAAAGGGACTTGCGGGGCGCGAACACCGGGGAGCTGTTTTTT
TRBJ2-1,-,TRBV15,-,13,CATSRDGVNEQFF,TGTGCCACCAGCAGAGATGGAGTCAATGAGCAGTTCTTC
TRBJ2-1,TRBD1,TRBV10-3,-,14,CAIRPGTDYNEQFF,TGTGCCATCAGACCCGGGACAGACTACAATGAGCAGTTCTTC
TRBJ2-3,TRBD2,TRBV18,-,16,CASSPELAGGLDTQYF,TGTGCCAGCTCACCCGAACTAGCGGGAGGATTAGATACGCAGTATTTT
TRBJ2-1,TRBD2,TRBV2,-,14,CASIILAGGGEQFF,TGTGCCAGCATTATACTAGCGGGAGGCGGTGAGCAGTTCTTC
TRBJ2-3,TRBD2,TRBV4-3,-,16,CASSQDRRGALDTQYF,TGCGCCAGCAGCCAAGATCGGCGGGGGGCCCTAGATACGCAGTATTTT
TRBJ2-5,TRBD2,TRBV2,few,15,CASSIAGGRQETQYF,TGTGCCAGCAGTATAGCGGGGGGCCGGCAAGAGACCCAGTACTTC
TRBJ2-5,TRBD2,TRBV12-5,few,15,CASGAGLAVGETQYF,TGTGCTAGTGGTGCGGGACTAGCGGTAGGAGAGACCCAGTACTTC
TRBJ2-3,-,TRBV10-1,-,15,CASSGTADNTDTQYF,TGCGCCAGCAGTGGGACAGCAGATAACACAGATACGCAGTATTTT
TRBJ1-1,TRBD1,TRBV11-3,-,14,CASSVDRGSTEAFF,TGTGCCAGCAGCGTCGACAGGGGTAGCACTGAAGCTTTCTTT
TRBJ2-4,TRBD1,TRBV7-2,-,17,CASSSTPGQLAKNIQYF,TGTGCCAGCAGCTCAACTCCGGGACAGTTAGCCAAAAACATTCAGTACTTC
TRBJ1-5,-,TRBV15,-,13,CATSRAGDQPQHF,TGTGCCACCAGCAGAGCCGGAGATCAGCCCCAGCATTTT
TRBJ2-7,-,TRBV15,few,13,CATSRAHGEWVYF,TGTGCCACCAGCAGGGCCCATGGGGAGTGGGTGTACTTC
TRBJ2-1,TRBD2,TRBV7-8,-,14,CASRTSGSYNEQFF,TGTGCCAGCAGGACTAGCGGGAGCTACAATGAGCAGTTCTTC
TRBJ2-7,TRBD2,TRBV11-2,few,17,CASSFQPSSGGPYEQYF,TGTGCCAGCAGCTTCCAGCCCTCTAGCGGGGGACCCTACGAGCAGTACTTC
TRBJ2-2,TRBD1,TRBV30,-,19,CAFPGGVDRGSGNTGELFF,TGTGCCTTCCCCGGGGGTGTAGACAGGGGAAGTGGGAACACCGGGGAGCTGTTTTTT
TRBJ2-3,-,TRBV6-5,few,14,CASSYSGSTDTQYF,TGTGCCAGCAGTTACAGCGGTAGCACAGATACGCAGTATTTT
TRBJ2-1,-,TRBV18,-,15,CASRGPAGSYNEQFF,TGTGCCAGTCGCGGGCCAGCGGGCTCCTACAATGAGCAGTTCTTC
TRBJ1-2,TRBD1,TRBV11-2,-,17,CASSEAGTGATRYGYTF,TGTGCCAGCAGCGAGGCCGGGACAGGGGCTACCCGGTATGGCTACACCTTC
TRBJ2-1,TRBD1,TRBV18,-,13,CASSSQGANEQFF,TGTGCCAGCTCATCACAGGGGGCAAATGAGCAGTTCTTC
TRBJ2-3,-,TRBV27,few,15,CASSLSGRVGGPQYF,TGTGCCAGCAGTTTATCGGGTAGGGTAGGCGGGCCACAGTATTTT
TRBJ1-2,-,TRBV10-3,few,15,CAISATGQANYGYTF,TGTGCCATCAGTGCAACAGGACAAGCGAACTATGGCTACACCTTC
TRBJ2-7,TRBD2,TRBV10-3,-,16,CAISEVGLELSYEQYF,TGTGCCATCAGTGAAGTCGGACTAGAGCTCTCCTACGAGCAGTACTTC
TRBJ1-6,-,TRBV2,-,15,CASSEEAVPNSPLHF,TGTGCCAGCAGTGAGGAGGCAGTTCCGAATTCACCCCTCCACTTT
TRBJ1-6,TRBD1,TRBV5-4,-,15,CASRAGTASNSPLHF,TGTGCCAGCAGGGCCGGGACAGCCTCCAATTCACCCCTCCACTTT
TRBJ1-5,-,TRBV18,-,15,CASSPGHNSNQPQHF,TGTGCCAGCTCACCCGGACACAATAGCAATCAGCCCCAGCATTTT
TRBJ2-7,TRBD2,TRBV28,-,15,CASSEPGTSHNEQYF,TGTGCCAGCAGTGAGCCCGGGACTAGTCATAACGAGCAGTACTTC
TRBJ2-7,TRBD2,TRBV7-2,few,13,CASSPTRGGEQYF,TGTGCCAGCAGCCCTACGCGGGGGGGCGAGCAGTACTTC
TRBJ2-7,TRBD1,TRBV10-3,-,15,CAISEGTGLTYEQYF,TGTGCCATCAGTGAAGGGACAGGCCTTACCTACGAGCAGTACTTC
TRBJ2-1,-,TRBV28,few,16,CASSLLGQGTYNEQFF,TGTGCCAGCAGTTTGTTAGGGCAGGGCACCTACAATGAGCAGTTCTTC
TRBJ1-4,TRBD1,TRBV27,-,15,CASRPQGALVEKLFF,TGTGCCAGCCGACCACAGGGGGCACTTGTTGAAAAACTGTTTTTT
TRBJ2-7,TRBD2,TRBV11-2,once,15,CASSFQRESTYEQYF,TGTGCCAGCAGCTTCCAGCGGGAGTCTACCTACGAGCAGTACTTC
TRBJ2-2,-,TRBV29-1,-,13,CSVGLTGRGELFF,TGCAGCGTTGGATTGACAGGACGCGGGGAGCTGTTTTTT